This T cell receptor beta chain appears in the sequencing data of a study of cytomegalovirus exposure and HLA in healthy donors. Study in general: When 350 to 500 donors were genotyped, just over 80% of them were found to fall in the Caucasian-associated ancestry cluster. Findings and caveats of the study: Some TCR beta chains (roughly 160 of them) were listed as cytomegalovirus-associated. Later work showed greater clonal expansion in HLA-associated TCR beta chains than in equally common others. An analysis that came later showed most CMV-associated TCR beta chains appearing HLA-restricted.

Remarks on this clone: Its antigen is unknown.

PCR used 60 Vbeta primers and 13 Jbeta primers. Produced via immunoSEQ multiplex PCR; TCRdb's table is partial and in-frame only. This table has 100,000 to 130,000 clones, approximately 76% appearing once. Sequencing was done on a sample of PBMCs. This receptor was obtained from a man aged 18 to 30 in good health and CMV-seronegative.

CDR3 in amino acids: CASLPAGGDTQYF. The CDR3 coding sequence is TGTGCCTCCCTACCCGCGGGGGGGGATACGCAGTATTTT. V is TRBV10-3 and J is TRBJ2-3; 9 bases fit TRBD2. Germline V lookup: CDR1 ENHRY, CDR2 SYGVKD. Germline trimming cut 11 bases from V and 6 bases from J; bases unmatched to any gene: 9. CDR3 length: 13 residues.